Presented here are 10 T cell receptor beta chains from one specimen sequenced in a study of tumor-infiltrating lymphocytes in localized non-small cell lung cancer. Some clones are missing from TCRdb's copy, which holds only in-frame ones; the method was immunoSEQ multiplex PCR. The sample has tens of thousands of clones, approximately 83% seen once; the top ten hold about 2.1%. The sample consisted of lung tumor tissue. The source is a human donor with non-small cell lung cancer.

V gene TRBV5-6 combines with J gene TRBJ2-5, with a weak D call TRBD2 (5 bases). The germline V gene encodes CDR1 SGHDT and CDR2 YYEEEE. V was cut by 1 base and J by 3 bases, with 7 bases left in between. The CDR3 is made up of 13 amino acids. DNA for the CDR3: TGTGCCAGCAGCTTGAGGGAGAAAGAGACCCAGTACTTC. Protein product: CASSLREKETQYF.

The chain links TRBV7-2 to TRBJ1-1; a possible D gene is TRBD1 (6 bases). V gave up 5 bases and J gave up 2 bases, with 15 bases separating them. Germline CDR1 and CDR2: SGHTA and FQGNSA. The CDR3 length is 15 residues. For the CDR3, the DNA is TGTGCCAGCAGCCAATACGGGACAAAAAACACTGAAGCTTTCTTT. Its translation: CASSQYGTKNTEAFF.

The J gene is TRBJ2-3, the V gene TRBV29-1; tentatively, D is TRBD2 (5 bases). Germline values: CDR1 SQVTM, CDR2 ANQGSEA. This CDR3 is built from 13 residues. Trimming shortened V by 0 bases and J by 8 bases, and 12 bases separated the two germline ends. This CDR3 is CSVEDLQAGTQYF. CDR3 bases: TGCAGCGTTGAAGATCTTCAGGCGGGTACGCAGTATTTT.

V and J are TRBV19 and TRBJ1-2; D unclear. The germline V and J ends were trimmed by 3 bases and 6 bases, with 11 bases remaining between them. Germline loops: CDR1 LNHDA, CDR2 SQIVND (reference sequence). This CDR3 has 13 amino acids. The CDR3 coding sequence is TGTGCCAGTAGTATTGGCAGCAGCCATGGCTACACCTTC. This encodes CASSIGSSHGYTF. The variable domain in full, with the rest retrieved from reference TRBV19 and TRBJ1-2, is DGGITQSPKYLFRKEGQNVTLSCEQNLNHDAMYWYRQDPGQGLRLIYYSQIVNDFQKGDIAEGYSVSREKKESFPLTVTSAQKNPTAFYLCASSIGSSHGYTFGSGTRLTVV.

The chain couples TRBV7-9 to TRBJ1-6; D might be TRBD1 (5 bases). This CDR3 contains 17 residues. V was shortened by 3 bases and J by 9 bases, with 21 bases between the two germline ends. In germline, CDR1 is SEHNR, CDR2 FQNEAQ (reference sequence). CDR3: CASSFSPGTSSPSPLHF. The CDR3 DNA sequence: TGTGCCAGCAGCTTCTCCCCCGGGACCTCATCGCCTTCACCCCTCCACTTT.

The chain couples TRBV4-1 to TRBJ1-3, with D unclear. CDR1 and CDR2 (germline): MGHRA, YSYEKL. This CDR3 contains 15 residues. V lost 1 base, J lost 0 bases, and 7 bases lay in between. The CDR3 DNA reads TGCGCCAGCAGCCAAGGGGCTATCTCTGGAAACACCATATATTTT. Translated: CASSQGAISGNTIYF.

This chain links TRBV19 with TRBJ1-1; D unclear. The CDR3 contains 14 residues. V gave up 9 bases and J gave up 1 base, with 15 bases separating them. Germline-derived CDR1 and CDR2 are LNHDA and SQIVND (reference sequence). CDR3 sequence: CARPGVLGNTEAFF. CDR3 nucleotide sequence: TGTGCCAGGCCGGGCGTCTTGGGGAACACTGAAGCTTTCTTT.

The chain recombines TRBV6-5 with TRBJ1-5; 8 nucleotides align to TRBD1. The CDR3 is 15 residues long. The germline CDR1 and CDR2 sequences are MNHEY and SVGAGI. The V gene end was trimmed by 6 bases and the J gene end by 4 bases; junction bases not matched to a gene: 8. CDR3 nucleotide sequence: TGTGCCAGCAGCCCACCGGACAGGGTGAATCAGCCCCAGCATTTT. Translated: CASSPPDRVNQPQHF.

The CDR3, as DNA: TGTGCCAGCAGCGTAGAGGGGTCCGGAAACACCATATATTTT. This translates into CASSVEGSGNTIYF. The chain carries TRBV9 and TRBJ1-3, with D perhaps matching TRBD1 (5 bases). The CDR3 loop spans 14 amino acids. V was trimmed by 0 bases and J by 4 bases, leaving 8 bases between them. Germline V gene data show CDR1 as SGDLS and CDR2 as YYNGEE.

This chain connects TRBV11-2 to TRBJ1-2; 7 bases fit TRBD1. Germline V gene sequence: CDR1 SGHAT, CDR2 FQNNGV. The CDR3 has 16 residues. V lost 2 bases to trimming and J lost 3 bases; unmatched junction nucleotides: 9. DNA for the CDR3: TGTGCCAGCAGCTTACCTTATAACGACAGGGACTATGGCTACACCTTC. Its protein is CASSLPYNDRDYGYTF.